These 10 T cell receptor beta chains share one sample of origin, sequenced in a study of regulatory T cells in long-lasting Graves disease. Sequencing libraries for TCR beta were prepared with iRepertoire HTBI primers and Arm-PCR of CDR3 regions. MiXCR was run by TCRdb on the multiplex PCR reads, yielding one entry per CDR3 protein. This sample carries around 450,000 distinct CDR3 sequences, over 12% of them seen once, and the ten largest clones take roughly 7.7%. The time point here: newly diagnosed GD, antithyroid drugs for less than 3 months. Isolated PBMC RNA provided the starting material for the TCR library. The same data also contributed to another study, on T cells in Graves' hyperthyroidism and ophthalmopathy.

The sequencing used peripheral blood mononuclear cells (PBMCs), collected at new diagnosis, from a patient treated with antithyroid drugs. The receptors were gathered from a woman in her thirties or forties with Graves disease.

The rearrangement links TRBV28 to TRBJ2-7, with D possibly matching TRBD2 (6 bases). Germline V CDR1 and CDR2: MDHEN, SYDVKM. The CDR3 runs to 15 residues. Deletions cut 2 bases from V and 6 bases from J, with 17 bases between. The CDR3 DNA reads TGTGCCAGCAGTTTACCTGTGCGCGGGATCGGCGAGCAGTACTTC. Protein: CASSLPVRGIGEQYF.

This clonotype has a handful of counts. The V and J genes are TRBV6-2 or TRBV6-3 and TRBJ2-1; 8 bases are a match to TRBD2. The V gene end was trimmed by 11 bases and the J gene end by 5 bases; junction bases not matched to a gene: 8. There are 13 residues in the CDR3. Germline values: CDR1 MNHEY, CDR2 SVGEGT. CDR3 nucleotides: TGTGCCGGCAAACGAGCGGGGGACAATGAGCAGTTCTTC. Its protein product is CAGKRAGDNEQFF.

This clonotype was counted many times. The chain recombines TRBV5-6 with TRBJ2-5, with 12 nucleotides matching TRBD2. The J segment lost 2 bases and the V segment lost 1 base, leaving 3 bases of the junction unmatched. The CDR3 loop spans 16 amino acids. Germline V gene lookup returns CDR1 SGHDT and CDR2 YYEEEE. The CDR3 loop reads CASSLSGLAGQETQYF. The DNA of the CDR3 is TGTGCCAGCAGCTTGAGTGGACTAGCGGGACAAGAGACCCAGTACTTC.

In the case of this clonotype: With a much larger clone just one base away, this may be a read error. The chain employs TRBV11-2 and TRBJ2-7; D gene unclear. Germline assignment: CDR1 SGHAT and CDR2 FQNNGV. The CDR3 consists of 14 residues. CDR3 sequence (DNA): TGTGTCAGCAGCCCCACGAAAGGTCCCTACGAGCAGTACTTC. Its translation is CVSSPTKGPYEQYF.

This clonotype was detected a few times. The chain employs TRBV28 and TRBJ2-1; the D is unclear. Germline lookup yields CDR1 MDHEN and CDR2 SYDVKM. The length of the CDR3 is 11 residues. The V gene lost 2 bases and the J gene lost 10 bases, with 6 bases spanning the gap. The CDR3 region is CASSLDWEQFF. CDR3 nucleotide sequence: TGTGCCAGCAGTTTAGATTGGGAGCAGTTCTTC. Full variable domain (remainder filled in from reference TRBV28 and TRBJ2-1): DVKVTQSSRYLVKRTGEKVFLECVQDMDHENMFWYRQDPGLGLRLIYFSYDVKMKEKGDIPEGYSVSREKKERFSLILESASTNQTSMYLCASSLDWEQFFGPGTRLTVL.

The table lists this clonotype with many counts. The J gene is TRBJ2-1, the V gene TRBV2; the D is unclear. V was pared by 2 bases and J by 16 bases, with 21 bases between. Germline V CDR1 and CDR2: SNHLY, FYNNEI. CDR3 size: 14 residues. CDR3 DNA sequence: TGTGCCAGCAGTGAACGGTCAAACCTCGTCCGACGTTTCTTC. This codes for CASSERSNLVRRFF.

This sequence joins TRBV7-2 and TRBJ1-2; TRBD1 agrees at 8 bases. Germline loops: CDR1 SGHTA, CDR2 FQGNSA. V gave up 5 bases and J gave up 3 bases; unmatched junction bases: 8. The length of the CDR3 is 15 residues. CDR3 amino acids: CASSTDRGLYYGYTF. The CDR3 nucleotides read TGTGCCAGCAGCACTGACAGGGGTCTCTACTATGGCTACACCTTC.

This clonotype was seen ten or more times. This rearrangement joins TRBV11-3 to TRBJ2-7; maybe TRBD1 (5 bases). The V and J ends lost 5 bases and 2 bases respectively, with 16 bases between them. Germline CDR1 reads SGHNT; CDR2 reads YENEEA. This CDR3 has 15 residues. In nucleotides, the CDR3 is TGTGCCAGCAGCCATCCCCCAGGGTTGGCCTACGAGCAGTACTTC. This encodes CASSHPPGLAYEQYF.

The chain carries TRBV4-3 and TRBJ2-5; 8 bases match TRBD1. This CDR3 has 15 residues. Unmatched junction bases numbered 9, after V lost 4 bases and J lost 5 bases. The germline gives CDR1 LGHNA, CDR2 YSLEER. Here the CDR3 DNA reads TGCGCCAGCAGCCCCGGACAGGGAGAACTGGAGACCCAGTACTTC. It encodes CASSPGQGELETQYF.

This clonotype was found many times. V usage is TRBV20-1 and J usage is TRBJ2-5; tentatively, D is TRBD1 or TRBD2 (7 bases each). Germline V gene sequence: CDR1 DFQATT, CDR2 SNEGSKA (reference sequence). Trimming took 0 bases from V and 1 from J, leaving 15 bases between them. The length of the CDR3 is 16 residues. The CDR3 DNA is TGCAGTGCTAGAGATTCAGGGGGGGAAATCCAAGAGACCCAGTACTTC. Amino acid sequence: CSARDSGGEIQETQYF.